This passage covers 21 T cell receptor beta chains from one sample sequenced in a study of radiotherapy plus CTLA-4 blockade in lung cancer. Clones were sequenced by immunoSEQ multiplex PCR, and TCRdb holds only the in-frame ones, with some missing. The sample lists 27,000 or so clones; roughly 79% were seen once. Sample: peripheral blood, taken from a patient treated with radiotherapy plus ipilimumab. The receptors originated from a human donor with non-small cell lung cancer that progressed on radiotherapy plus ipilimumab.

The CDR3 sequence: CVRRGRVSTEAFF. The CDR3, as DNA: TGTGTCCGAAGGGGCAGGGTGAGCACTGAAGCTTTCTTT. V usage is TRBV7-5 and J usage is TRBJ1-1; the table's D call of TRBD1 was not tested on the DNA. TRBV7-5 is a recognized pseudogene. The CDR3 consists of 13 residues.

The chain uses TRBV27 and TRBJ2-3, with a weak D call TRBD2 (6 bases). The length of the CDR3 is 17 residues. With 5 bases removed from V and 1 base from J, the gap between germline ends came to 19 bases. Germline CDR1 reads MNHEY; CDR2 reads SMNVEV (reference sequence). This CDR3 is CASSPIADAWGTDTQYF. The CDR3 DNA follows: TGTGCCAGCAGTCCAATAGCGGACGCCTGGGGCACAGATACGCAGTATTTT.

This CDR3 reads CASSPPGGDNSPLHF. DNA of the CDR3: TGTGCCAGCTCACCACCGGGAGGAGATAATTCACCCCTCCACTTT. This sequence joins TRBV18 and TRBJ1-6, with D unclear. This CDR3 region has 15 residues. From germline, CDR1 is KGHSH and CDR2 LQKENI. V was pared by 0 bases and J by 5 bases, with 8 bases between.

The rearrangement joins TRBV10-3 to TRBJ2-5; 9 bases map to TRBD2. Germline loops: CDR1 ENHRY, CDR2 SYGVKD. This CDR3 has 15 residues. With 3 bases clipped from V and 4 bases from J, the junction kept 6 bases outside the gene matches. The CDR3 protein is CAISDGRGGRETQYF. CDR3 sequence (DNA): TGTGCCATCAGTGACGGGCGGGGGGGCCGAGAGACCCAGTACTTC.

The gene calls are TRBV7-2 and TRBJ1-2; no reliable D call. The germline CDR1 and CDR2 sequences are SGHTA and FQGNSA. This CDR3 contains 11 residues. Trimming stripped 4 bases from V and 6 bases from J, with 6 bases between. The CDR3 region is CASSSYNGYTF. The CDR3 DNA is TGTGCCAGCAGCTCCTATAATGGCTACACCTTC. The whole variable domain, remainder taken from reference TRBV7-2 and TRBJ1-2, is GAGVSQSPSNKVTEKGKDVELRCDPISGHTALYWYRQSLGQGLEFLIYFQGNSAPDKSGLPSDRFSAERTGGSVSTLTIQRTQQEDSAVYLCASSSYNGYTFGSGTRLTVV.

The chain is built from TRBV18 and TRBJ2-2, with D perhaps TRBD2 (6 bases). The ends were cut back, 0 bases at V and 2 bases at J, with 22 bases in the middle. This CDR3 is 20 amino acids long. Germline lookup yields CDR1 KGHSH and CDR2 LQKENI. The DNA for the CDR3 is TGTGCCAGCTCACCACCGCGTCCCGGGACGGGGGTCTATAACACCGGGGAGCTGTTTTTT. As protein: CASSPPRPGTGVYNTGELFF.

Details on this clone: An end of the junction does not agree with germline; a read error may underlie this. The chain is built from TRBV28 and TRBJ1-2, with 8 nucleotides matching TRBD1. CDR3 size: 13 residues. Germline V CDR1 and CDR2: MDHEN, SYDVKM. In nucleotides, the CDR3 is TGTGCCATCCCAGGGGGCTTTGGCTATAGCTACACCTTC. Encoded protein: CAIPGGFGYSYTF.

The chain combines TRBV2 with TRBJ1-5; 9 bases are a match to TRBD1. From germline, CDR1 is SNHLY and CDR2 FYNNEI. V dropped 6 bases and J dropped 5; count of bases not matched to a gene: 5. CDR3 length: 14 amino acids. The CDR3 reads CASSATGGDQPQHF. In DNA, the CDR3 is TGTGCCAGCAGCGCTACAGGGGGCGATCAGCCCCAGCATTTT.

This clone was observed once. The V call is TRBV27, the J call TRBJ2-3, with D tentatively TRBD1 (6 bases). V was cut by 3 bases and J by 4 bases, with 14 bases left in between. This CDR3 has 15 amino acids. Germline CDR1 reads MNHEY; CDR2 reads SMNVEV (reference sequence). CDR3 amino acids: CASSLGAGSADTQYF. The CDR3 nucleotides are TGTGCCAGCAGTTTGGGGGCAGGGTCCGCAGATACGCAGTATTTT.

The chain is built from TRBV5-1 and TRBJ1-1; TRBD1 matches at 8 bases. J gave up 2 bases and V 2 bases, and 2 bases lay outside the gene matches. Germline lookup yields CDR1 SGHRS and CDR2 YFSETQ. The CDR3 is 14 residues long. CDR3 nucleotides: TGCGCCAGCAGCTTAACAGGGGGAAACACTGAAGCTTTCTTT. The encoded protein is CASSLTGGNTEAFF.

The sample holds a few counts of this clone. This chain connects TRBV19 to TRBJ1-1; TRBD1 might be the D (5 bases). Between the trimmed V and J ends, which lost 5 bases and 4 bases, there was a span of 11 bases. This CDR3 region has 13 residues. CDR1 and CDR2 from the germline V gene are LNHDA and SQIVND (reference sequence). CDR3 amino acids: CASSWGVGTEAFF. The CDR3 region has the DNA TGTGCCAGTAGTTGGGGCGTGGGCACTGAAGCTTTCTTT.

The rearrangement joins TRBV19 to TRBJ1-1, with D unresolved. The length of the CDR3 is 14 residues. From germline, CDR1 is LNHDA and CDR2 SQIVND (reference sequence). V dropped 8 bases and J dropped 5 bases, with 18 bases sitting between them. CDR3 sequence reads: CASHKGLTGTEAFF. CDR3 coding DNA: TGTGCCAGTCACAAGGGCCTTACGGGAACTGAAGCTTTCTTT.

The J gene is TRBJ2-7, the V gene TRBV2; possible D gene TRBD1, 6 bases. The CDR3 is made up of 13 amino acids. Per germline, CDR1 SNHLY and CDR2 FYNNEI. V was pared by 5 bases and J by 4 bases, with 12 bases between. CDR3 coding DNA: TGTGCCAGCAGTATGGACAGCCTGTACGAGCAGTACTTC. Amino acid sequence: CASSMDSLYEQYF.

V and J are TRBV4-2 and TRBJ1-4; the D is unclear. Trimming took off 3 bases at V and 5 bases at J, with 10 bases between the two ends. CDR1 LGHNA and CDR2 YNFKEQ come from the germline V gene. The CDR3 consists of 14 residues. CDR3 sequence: CASSQHSQNEKLFF. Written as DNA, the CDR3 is TGTGCCAGCAGCCAGCACAGTCAGAATGAAAAACTGTTTTTT.

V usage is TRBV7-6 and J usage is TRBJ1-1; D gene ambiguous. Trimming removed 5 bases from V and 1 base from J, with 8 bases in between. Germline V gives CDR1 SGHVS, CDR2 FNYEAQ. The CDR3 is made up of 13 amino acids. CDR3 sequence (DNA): TGTGCCAGCAGCCGTCGGCGGAACACTGAAGCTTTCTTT. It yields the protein CASSRRRNTEAFF.

CDR3 coding DNA: TGTGCCTCGGTAAATAGCAATCAGCCCCAGCATTTT. This codes for CASVNSNQPQHF. The chain is built from TRBV28 and TRBJ1-5; D is unresolved. The CDR3 loop spans 12 amino acids. Germline V gene data show CDR1 as MDHEN and CDR2 as SYDVKM. V lost 11 bases and J 0 bases, leaving 8 bases between the germline ends.

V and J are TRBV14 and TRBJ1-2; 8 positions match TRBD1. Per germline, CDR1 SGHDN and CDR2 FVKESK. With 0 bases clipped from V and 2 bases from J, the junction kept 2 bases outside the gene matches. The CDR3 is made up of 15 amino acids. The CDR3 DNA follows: TGTGCCAGCAGCCAAGATGCAGGGGGCAACTATGGCTACACCTTC. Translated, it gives CASSQDAGGNYGYTF. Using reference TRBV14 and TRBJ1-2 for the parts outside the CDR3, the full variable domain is EAGVTQFPSHSVIEKGQTVTLRCDPISGHDNLYWYRRVMGKEIKFLLHFVKESKQDESGMPNNRFLAERTGGTYSTLKVQPAELEDSGVYFCASSQDAGGNYGYTFGSGTRLTVV.

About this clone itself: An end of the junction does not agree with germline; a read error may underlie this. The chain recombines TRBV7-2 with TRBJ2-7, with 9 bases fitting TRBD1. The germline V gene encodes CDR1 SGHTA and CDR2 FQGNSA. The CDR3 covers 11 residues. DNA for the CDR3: TGTGCCAGCAGCTTGGGACAGGGTCAGACCTTC. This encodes CASSLGQGQTF.

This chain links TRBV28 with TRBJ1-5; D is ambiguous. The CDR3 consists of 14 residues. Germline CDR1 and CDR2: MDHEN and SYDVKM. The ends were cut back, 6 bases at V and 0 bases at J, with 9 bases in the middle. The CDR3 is CASRAHSSNQPQHF. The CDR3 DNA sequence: TGTGCCAGCAGGGCCCACAGTAGCAATCAGCCCCAGCATTTT.

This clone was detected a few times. The CDR3 spells CASSPWTSRRETQYF. In DNA, the CDR3 is TGCGCCAGCAGCCCCTGGACTAGCCGGCGCGAGACCCAGTACTTC. The chain has TRBV5-1 and TRBJ2-5; 8 positions match TRBD2. J gave up 5 bases and V 4 bases, and 10 bases lay outside the gene matches. Germline CDR1 and CDR2: SGHRS and YFSETQ. CDR3 length: 15 amino acids. Looking up the rest from reference TRBV5-1 and TRBJ2-5 gives the full variable domain: KAGVTQTPRYLIKTRGQQVTLSCSPISGHRSVSWYQQTPGQGLQFLFEYFSETQRNKGNFPGRFSGRQFSNSRSEMNVSTLELGDSALYLCASSPWTSRRETQYFGPGTRLLVL.

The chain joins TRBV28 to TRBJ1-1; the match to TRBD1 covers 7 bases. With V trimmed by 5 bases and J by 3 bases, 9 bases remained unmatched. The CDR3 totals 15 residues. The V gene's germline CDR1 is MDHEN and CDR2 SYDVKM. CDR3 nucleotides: TGTGCCAGCAGTATTACAGGGGCTCTGGACACTGAAGCTTTCTTT. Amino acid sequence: CASSITGALDTEAFF.